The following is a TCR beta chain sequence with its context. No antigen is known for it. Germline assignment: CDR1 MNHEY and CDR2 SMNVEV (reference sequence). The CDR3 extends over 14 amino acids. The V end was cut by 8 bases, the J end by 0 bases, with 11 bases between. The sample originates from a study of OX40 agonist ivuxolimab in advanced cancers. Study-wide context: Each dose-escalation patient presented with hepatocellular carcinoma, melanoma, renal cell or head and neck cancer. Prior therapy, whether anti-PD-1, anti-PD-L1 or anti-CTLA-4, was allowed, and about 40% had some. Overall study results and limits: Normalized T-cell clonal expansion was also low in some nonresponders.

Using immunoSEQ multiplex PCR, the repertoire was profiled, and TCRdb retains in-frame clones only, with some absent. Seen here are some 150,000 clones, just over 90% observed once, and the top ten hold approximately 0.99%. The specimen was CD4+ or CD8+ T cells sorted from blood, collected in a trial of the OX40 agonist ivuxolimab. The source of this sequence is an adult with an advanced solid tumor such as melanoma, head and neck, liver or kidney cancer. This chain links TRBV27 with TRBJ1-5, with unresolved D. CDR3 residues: CASSQTSSNQPQHF. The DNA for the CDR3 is TGTGCCAGCTCCCAGACTAGTAGCAATCAGCCCCAGCATTTT.